This passage covers 2 T cell receptor beta chains from one sample sequenced in a study of CD8 T cells in Susac syndrome. A quantity of about 0.5 to 1 ug RNA underwent reverse transcription using random hexamers. One entry per CDR3 protein, called by TCRdb with MiXCR from the immunoSEQ multiplex PCR reads. This table holds roughly 200,000 distinct CDR3 sequences, about 94% found once. The sample comprised CD4+ T cells from PBMCs. These TCRs come from a human donor in good health.

The gene calls are TRBV29-1 and TRBJ2-5, with 10 bases fitting TRBD2. Trimming removed 4 bases from V and 4 bases from J; junction bases left unmatched: 6. Germline V gene sequence: CDR1 SQVTM, CDR2 ANQGSEA. This CDR3 has 14 residues. DNA for the CDR3: TGCAGCGTTGTCACTAGCGGGAAGCGAGAGACCCAGTACTTC. Protein sequence: CSVVTSGKRETQYF.

The rearrangement uses TRBV20-1 and TRBJ2-1; maybe TRBD2 (7 bases). The V end was cut by 3 bases, the J end by 4 bases, with 13 bases between. The CDR3 is made up of 14 amino acids. Germline CDR1 and CDR2: DFQATT and SNEGSKA (reference sequence). The CDR3 bases are TGCAGTGCTAGCCGCGGGGGCCTTTACAATGAGCAGTTCTTC. Its protein product is CSASRGGLYNEQFF.